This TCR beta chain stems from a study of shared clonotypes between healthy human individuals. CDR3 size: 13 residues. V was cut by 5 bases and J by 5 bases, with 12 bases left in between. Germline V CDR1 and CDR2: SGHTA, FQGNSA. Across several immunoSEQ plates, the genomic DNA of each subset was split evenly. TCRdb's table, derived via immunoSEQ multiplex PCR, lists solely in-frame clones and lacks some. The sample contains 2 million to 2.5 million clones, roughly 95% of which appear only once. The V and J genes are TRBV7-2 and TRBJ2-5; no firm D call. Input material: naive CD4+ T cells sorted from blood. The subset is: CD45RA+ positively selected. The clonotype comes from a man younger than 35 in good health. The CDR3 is CASSLLPGETQYF. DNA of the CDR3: TGTGCCAGCAGCCTTCTGCCCGGTGAGACCCAGTACTTC.